The 18 T cell receptor beta chains below come from one sample, sequenced in a study of blood T cell repertoires in COVID-19 (dated by TCRdb to 2019 to 2021). Receptor amplification or capture employed the immunoSEQ multiplex PCR assay. TCRdb holds this immuneACCESS table with in-frame rearrangements only. Some clones are missing; in checked studies, unresolved V genes explain under half, and the rest has no known cause. For this sample the table gives some 250,000 clones, of which around 83% were detected only once. The top ten clones comprise approximately 5.3% of the sample. Sequences were obtained from peripheral blood. The receptors were gathered from a man older than 75 with acute or convalescent COVID-19.

A word on this clone: Mismatch with germline at one junction end may stem from a read error. This chain links TRBV7-7 with TRBJ2-7; 11 bases align to TRBD1. The CDR3 has 15 residues. Germline V gives CDR1 SSHAT, CDR2 FNYEAQ (reference sequence). The CDR3, as DNA: TGTGCTAGCAGCCCGGGGACAGGGGGAATCTACGAGCAGTACTTC. Translation: CASSPGTGGIYEQYF.

The chain combines TRBV10-3 with TRBJ2-7, with D possibly TRBD1 on 5 matching bases. With 4 bases removed from V and 4 bases from J, the gap between germline ends came to 8 bases. The CDR3 loop spans 12 amino acids. Germline CDR1 and CDR2: ENHRY and SYGVKD. For the CDR3, the DNA is TGTGCCATCAGTGGACAGCCGTACGAGCAGTACTTC. This encodes CAISGQPYEQYF.

The chain combines TRBV5-1 with TRBJ2-5; 9 bases agree with TRBD1. Germline CDR1 reads SGHRS; CDR2 reads YFSETQ. The CDR3 runs to 14 residues. Trimming took 4 bases from V and 3 from J; bases not matched to a gene: 4. CDR3 amino acids: CASSLRDREETQYF. Here the CDR3 DNA reads TGCGCCAGCAGCCTAAGGGACAGGGAAGAGACCCAGTACTTC.

The CDR3 nucleotides read TGTGCCAGCAGCTTCGGACAGCTAATTTACTATGGCTACACCTTC. Its translation is CASSFGQLIYYGYTF. The chain carries TRBV5-5 and TRBJ1-2, with D possibly matching TRBD1 (6 bases). V was trimmed by 2 bases and J by 3 bases, leaving 14 bases between them. The CDR3 runs 15 residues. CDR1 is SGHKS and CDR2 is YYEKEE in the germline V gene (reference sequence).

The J gene is TRBJ1-5, the V gene TRBV7-9; 11 bases align to TRBD1. With 6 bases clipped from V and 3 bases from J, the junction kept 4 bases outside the gene matches. Germline CDR1 SEHNR, CDR2 FQNEAQ (reference sequence). The CDR3 covers 15 residues. CDR3 in DNA: TGTGCCAGCAGTGGGGGACAGGGGGACAATCAGCCCCAGCATTTT. It is translated as CASSGGQGDNQPQHF.

The chain has TRBV4-2 and TRBJ2-1, with TRBD2 matching over 11 bases. Germline assignment: CDR1 LGHNA and CDR2 YNFKEQ. The junction had 4 bases not matched to a gene; V was cut back by 3 bases and J by 6 bases. The CDR3 is 15 amino acids. CDR3 loop: CASSHGTSGLNEQFF. In nucleotides, the CDR3 is TGTGCCAGCAGCCACGGGACTAGCGGCCTCAATGAGCAGTTCTTC.

CDR3 coding DNA: TGTGCCAGCAGCCGCATAGAAGCGGGGGGCGGGACGCAGTATTTT. Its protein product is CASSRIEAGGGTQYF. This sequence joins TRBV7-2 and TRBJ2-3; 9 positions match TRBD2. Trimming took 5 bases from V and 9 from J; bases not matched to a gene: 12. CDR1 and CDR2 (germline): SGHTA, FQGNSA. The CDR3 is 15 amino acids.

The V and J genes are TRBV5-3 and TRBJ1-4; no clear D. TRBV5-3 is noted as an ORF with a role that remains uncertain. The CDR3 covers 14 residues. V dropped 0 bases and J dropped 9 bases, with 12 bases sitting between them. The CDR3 DNA sequence: TGTGCCAGAAGCTTGGTCAGGATCTTCAAAAAACTGTTTTTT. Amino acid sequence: CARSLVRIFKKLFF.

The V call is TRBV10-2, the J call TRBJ2-1; 9 bases are shared with TRBD2. This CDR3 has 14 residues. V lost 5 bases, J lost 10 bases, and 9 bases stayed unmatched. The germline gives CDR1 WSHSY, CDR2 SAAADI. Written as DNA, the CDR3 is TGCGCCAGCAGTAGAAGCGGGGGGCTCCGAGAGCAGTTCTTC. Protein: CASSRSGGLREQFF.

The chain joins TRBV19 to TRBJ2-2; the match to TRBD2 covers 9 bases. Germline V gene sequence: CDR1 LNHDA, CDR2 SQIVND (reference sequence). The CDR3 runs 14 residues. The V gene end was trimmed by 9 bases and the J gene end by 4 bases; junction bases not matched to a gene: 6. The CDR3 region has the DNA TGTGCCAGCAGAGCGGGGGGTACCACCGGGGAGCTGTTTTTT. It specifies CASRAGGTTGELFF.

The CDR3: CASSGPGSDTQYF. Here the CDR3 DNA reads TGCGCCAGCAGTGGCCCGGGATCAGATACGCAGTATTTT. The chain has TRBV5-1 and TRBJ2-3, with D tentatively TRBD2 (5 bases). Germline V gives CDR1 SGHRS, CDR2 YFSETQ. V was shortened by 5 bases and J by 4 bases, with 11 bases between the two germline ends. There are 13 residues in the CDR3.

The J gene is TRBJ2-5, the V gene TRBV24-1; weak D call: TRBD1 (7 bases). Germline V gene sequence: CDR1 KGHDR, CDR2 SFDVKD. Trimming took off 4 bases at V and 5 bases at J, with 16 bases between the two ends. The CDR3 extends over 15 amino acids. The CDR3 DNA reads as TGTGCCACCAGTGAGACCAGGGGGGTAGGGGAGACCCAGTACTTC. Its protein is CATSETRGVGETQYF.

The chain employs TRBV5-1 and TRBJ1-1; 8 positions agree with TRBD1. From germline, CDR1 is SGHRS and CDR2 YFSETQ. V was clipped by 3 bases and J by 3 bases; unmatched bases: 4. The CDR3 loop spans 14 amino acids. CDR3 DNA: TGCGCCAGCAGCTCCAGGGGGCAGGACACTGAAGCTTTCTTT. Amino acids: CASSSRGQDTEAFF.

This chain connects TRBV5-1 to TRBJ2-7, with TRBD2 matching over 7 bases. This CDR3 spans 15 amino acids. Trimming cost V 0 bases and J 5 bases; bases outside gene matches: 8. Germline V gives CDR1 SGHRS, CDR2 YFSETQ. For the CDR3, the DNA is TGCGCCAGCAGCTTGGCCTCTCCTGGGGGGGACGAGCAGTACTTC. Its translation is CASSLASPGGDEQYF.

V is TRBV7-9 and J is TRBJ2-7; TRBD2 matches 7 bases. The CDR3 runs to 13 residues. The junction had 8 bases not matched to a gene; V was cut back by 6 bases and J by 6 bases. Germline loops: CDR1 SEHNR, CDR2 FQNEAQ (reference sequence). The CDR3 nucleotides are TGTGCCAGCAGGATGGCGGGAGCTGGCGAGCAGTACTTC. Translating it yields CASRMAGAGEQYF. Drawing the rest from reference TRBV7-9 and TRBJ2-7, the complete variable domain is DTGVSQNPRHKITKRGQNVTFRCDPISEHNRLYWYRQTLGQGPEFLTYFQNEAQLEKSRLLSDRFSAERPKGSFSTLEIQRTEQGDSAMYLCASRMAGAGEQYFGPGTRLTVT.

The CDR3 DNA follows: TGCGCCAGCAGCCACGCGAAACGGGTGTTTTTT. It encodes CASSHAKRVFF. The V gene is TRBV4-1, the J gene TRBJ1-4, with D hard to call. CDR3 length equals 11 residues. Germline V CDR1 and CDR2: MGHRA, YSYEKL. Trimming took off 3 bases at V and 15 bases at J, with 11 bases between the two ends.

This clone was observed once. This chain uses TRBV19 with TRBJ2-2; 11 positions agree with TRBD1. With V trimmed by 5 bases and J by 6 bases, 8 bases remained unmatched. Germline V lookup: CDR1 LNHDA, CDR2 SQIVND (reference sequence). The CDR3 loop spans 16 amino acids. The CDR3 DNA sequence: TGTGCCAGTAGTGCCGGGGACAGGGGGTACCCCGGGGAGCTGTTTTTT. Amino acids: CASSAGDRGYPGELFF.

The gene calls are TRBV6-5 and TRBJ2-5, with 10 bases aligning to TRBD1. The germline V gene encodes CDR1 MNHEY and CDR2 SVGAGI. J lost 9 bases, V lost 0 bases, and 4 bases had no gene match. The CDR3 has 14 residues. The CDR3 sequence is CASSYSGTGVAQYF. CDR3 sequence (DNA): TGTGCCAGCAGTTACTCTGGGACAGGGGTGGCCCAGTACTTC.